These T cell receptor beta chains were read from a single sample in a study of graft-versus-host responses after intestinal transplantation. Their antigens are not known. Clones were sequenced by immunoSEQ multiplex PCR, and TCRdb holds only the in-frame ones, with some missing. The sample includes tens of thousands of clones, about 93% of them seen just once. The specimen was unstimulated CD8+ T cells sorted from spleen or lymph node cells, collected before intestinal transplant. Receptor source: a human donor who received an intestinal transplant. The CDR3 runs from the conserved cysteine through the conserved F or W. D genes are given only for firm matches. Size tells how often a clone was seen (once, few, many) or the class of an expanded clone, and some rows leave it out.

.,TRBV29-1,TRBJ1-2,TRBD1,CSGYGQGESGYTF,TGCAGCGGTTACGGACAGGGGGAGTCTGGCTACACCTTC
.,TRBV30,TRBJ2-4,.,CAWTAGAKNIQYF,TGTGCCTGGACAGCAGGAGCCAAAAACATTCAGTACTTC
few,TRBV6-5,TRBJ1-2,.,CASSPGTFYGYTF,TGTGCCAGCAGTCCCGGGACATTCTATGGCTACACCTTC
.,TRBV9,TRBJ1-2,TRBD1,CASSVGGTGGYGYTF,TGTGCCAGCAGCGTGGGTGGGACAGGGGGATATGGCTACACCTTC
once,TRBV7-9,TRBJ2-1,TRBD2,CASSGVSTGGHVGVDEQFF,TGTGCCAGCAGCGGGGTCTCCACGGGAGGCCACGTGGGCGTCGATGAGCAGTTCTTC
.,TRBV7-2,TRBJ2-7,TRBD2,CASSLVFRTSGVGYEQYF,TGTGCCAGCAGCTTAGTTTTTCGGACTAGCGGGGTGGGATACGAGCAGTACTTC
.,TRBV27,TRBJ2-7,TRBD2,CASRDIAGPPLQYF,TGTGCCAGCAGGGACATAGCGGGACCTCCTCTTCAGTACTTC
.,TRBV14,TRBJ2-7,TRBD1,CASSRRDRGFYEQYF,TGTGCCAGCAGCCGGCGGGACAGGGGGTTCTACGAGCAGTACTTC
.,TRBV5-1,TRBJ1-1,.,CASSLDEGNTEAFF,TGCGCCAGCAGCTTGGACGAGGGGAACACTGAAGCTTTCTTT
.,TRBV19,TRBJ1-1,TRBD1,CASSIGDRGPNTEAFF,TGTGCCAGTAGTATAGGGGACAGGGGCCCGAACACTGAAGCTTTCTTT
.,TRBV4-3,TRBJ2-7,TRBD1,CASSSGTGYSYEQYF,TGCGCCAGCAGCTCCGGGACAGGGTATTCCTACGAGCAGTACTTC
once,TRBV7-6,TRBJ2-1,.,CASSLALANEQFF,TGTGCCAGCAGCTTAGCGCTAGCCAATGAGCAGTTCTTC
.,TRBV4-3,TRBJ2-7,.,CASSQDFGGRPYEQYF,TGCGCCAGCAGCCAAGATTTCGGCGGGCGACCCTACGAGCAGTACTTC
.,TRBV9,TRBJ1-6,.,CASSVAETDYNSPLHF,TGTGCCAGCAGCGTAGCAGAGACAGACTATAATTCACCCCTCCACTTT
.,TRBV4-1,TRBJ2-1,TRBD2,CASSQAGGLPNEQFF,TGCGCCAGCAGCCAAGCGGGAGGCCTTCCCAATGAGCAGTTCTTC
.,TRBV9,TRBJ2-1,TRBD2,CASSVAGGQDEQFF,TGTGCCAGCAGCGTAGCGGGGGGGCAGGATGAGCAGTTCTTC
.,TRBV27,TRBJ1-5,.,CASSLSGGNQPQHF,TGTGCCAGCAGTTTATCGGGAGGGAATCAGCCCCAGCATTTT
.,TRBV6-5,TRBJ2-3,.,CASQVTDTQYF,TGTGCCAGTCAGGTCACAGATACGCAGTATTTT
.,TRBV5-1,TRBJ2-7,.,CASSFDRMRYEQYF,TGCGCCAGCAGCTTTGACAGGATGCGCTACGAGCAGTACTTC
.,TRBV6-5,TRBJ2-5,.,CASSYFWAGYQETQYF,TGTGCCAGCAGTTACTTTTGGGCCGGATACCAAGAGACCCAGTACTTC
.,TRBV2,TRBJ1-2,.,CASSDPARQPYWGYTF,TGTGCCAGCAGTGACCCCGCCAGACAGCCGTATTGGGGCTACACCTTC
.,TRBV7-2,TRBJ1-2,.,CASSNPGRDGYTF,TGTGCCAGCAGCAACCCGGGGAGGGATGGCTACACCTTC
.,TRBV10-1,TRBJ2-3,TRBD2,CASSEPRGLAGGPRTDTQYF,TGCGCCAGCAGTGAGCCGAGGGGCTTAGCGGGGGGGCCGCGGACAGATACGCAGTATTTT
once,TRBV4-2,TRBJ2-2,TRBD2,CASSPPLAGVKTGELFF,TGTGCCAGCAGCCCACCGCTAGCGGGAGTGAAAACCGGGGAGCTGTTTTTT
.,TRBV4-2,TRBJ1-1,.,CASSQEPQTGLDTEAFF,TGTGCCAGCAGCCAAGAACCTCAGACAGGTCTGGACACTGAAGCTTTCTTT
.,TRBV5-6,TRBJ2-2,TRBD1,CASSLATFGTAKSGELFF,TGTGCCAGCAGCTTGGCTACATTTGGGACAGCCAAGTCCGGGGAGCTGTTTTTT
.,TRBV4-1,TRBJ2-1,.,CASSQDWTPSYNEQFF,TGCGCCAGCAGCCAAGATTGGACTCCTTCCTACAATGAGCAGTTCTTC
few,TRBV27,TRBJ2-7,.,CASRGRYRAQNEQYF,TGTGCCAGCAGGGGACGATACAGGGCGCAAAACGAGCAGTACTTC
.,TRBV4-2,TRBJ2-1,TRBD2,CASSQGPSGLDEQFF,TGTGCCAGCAGCCAAGGCCCTAGCGGGCTGGATGAGCAGTTCTTC
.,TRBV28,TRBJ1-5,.,CASSYWNQPQHF,TGTGCCAGCAGTTACTGGAATCAGCCCCAGCATTTT
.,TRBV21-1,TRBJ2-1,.,CASSKIRASGSNNEQFF,TGTGCCAGCAGCAAAATCAGGGCTAGCGGGAGTAACAATGAGCAGTTCTTC
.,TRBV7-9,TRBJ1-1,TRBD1,CASSWGQPNTEAFF,TGTGCCAGCAGCTGGGGACAGCCGAACACTGAAGCTTTCTTT
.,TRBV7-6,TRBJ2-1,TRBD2,CASSEGLAGGLDEQFF,TGTGCCAGCAGCGAAGGACTAGCGGGAGGGCTGGATGAGCAGTTCTTC
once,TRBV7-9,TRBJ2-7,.,CASSLEGERYF,TGTGCCAGCAGCTTAGAAGGCGAGCGGTACTTC
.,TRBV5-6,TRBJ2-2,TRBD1,CASSSSPTGVGGELFF,TGTGCCAGCAGCTCCTCGCCGACAGGGGTGGGAGGGGAGCTGTTTTTT
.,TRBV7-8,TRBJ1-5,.,CASRAERSNQPQHF,TGTGCCAGCAGAGCGGAGAGGAGCAATCAGCCCCAGCATTTT
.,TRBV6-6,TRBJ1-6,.,CASRAPTGPSPLHF,TGTGCCAGCAGAGCCCCGACAGGACCGTCACCCCTCCACTTT
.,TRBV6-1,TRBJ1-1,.,CASTLQGMNTEAFF,TGTGCCAGCACCCTCCAGGGTATGAACACTGAAGCTTTCTTT
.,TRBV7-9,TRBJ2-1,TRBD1,CASSTGTASYNEQFF,TGTGCCAGCAGCACCGGGACAGCCTCCTACAATGAGCAGTTCTTC
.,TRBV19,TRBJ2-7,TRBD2,CASSVTGLASYEQYF,TGTGCCAGTAGTGTTACAGGACTAGCGAGCTACGAGCAGTACTTC
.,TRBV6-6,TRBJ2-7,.,CASSYNPQVAYEQYF,TGTGCCAGCAGTTACAATCCTCAGGTGGCCTACGAGCAGTACTTC
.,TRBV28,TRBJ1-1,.,CASSLPLQITEAFF,TGTGCCAGCAGTTTACCCCTACAGATCACTGAAGCTTTCTTT
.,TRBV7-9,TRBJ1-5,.,CASSFGQGHQPQHF,TGTGCCAGCAGCTTCGGGCAGGGGCATCAGCCCCAGCATTTT
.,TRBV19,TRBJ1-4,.,CASSIDSRTPTFGGWDEKLFF,TGTGCCAGTAGTATAGATTCCCGTACCCCAACGTTTGGAGGGTGGGATGAAAAACTGTTTTTT
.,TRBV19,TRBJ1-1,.,CASSTSPSGSLEAFF,TGTGCCAGTAGTACCTCACCCTCGGGTTCCCTTGAAGCTTTCTTT
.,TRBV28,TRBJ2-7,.,CASSPRDSSYEQYF,TGTGCCAGCAGCCCCCGGGACTCATCCTACGAGCAGTACTTC
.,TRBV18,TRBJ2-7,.,CASSPSAFWEQYF,TGTGCCAGCTCACCTAGCGCCTTTTGGGAGCAGTACTTC
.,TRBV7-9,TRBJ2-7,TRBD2,CASSKISGSFVEQYF,TGTGCCAGCAGCAAAATTAGCGGGAGCTTCGTCGAGCAGTACTTC
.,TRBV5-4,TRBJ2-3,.,CASSPGHPDTQYF,TGTGCCAGCAGCCCGGGACACCCCGATACGCAGTATTTT
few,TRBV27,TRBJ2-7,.,CASSYGTPGYEQYF,TGTGCCAGCAGTTACGGGACACCAGGCTACGAGCAGTACTTC
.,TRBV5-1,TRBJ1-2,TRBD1,CAIGTGNGYTF,TGCGCCATAGGGACAGGGAATGGCTACACCTTC
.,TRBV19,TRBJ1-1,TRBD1,CASTPTGGKTEAFF,TGTGCCAGTACCCCGACAGGGGGAAAGACTGAAGCTTTCTTT
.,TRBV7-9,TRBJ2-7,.,CASSSGMPAYEQYF,TGTGCCAGCAGCTCCGGGATGCCCGCCTACGAGCAGTACTTC
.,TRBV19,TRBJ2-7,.,CASSISSGATYEQYF,TGTGCCAGTAGTATCTCCTCGGGAGCTACCTACGAGCAGTACTTC
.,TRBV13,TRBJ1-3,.,CASSTRDIDGNTIYF,TGTGCCAGCAGCACCCGGGACATTGATGGAAACACCATATATTTT
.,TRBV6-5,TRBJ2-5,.,CASSYLGGETQYF,TGTGCCAGCAGTTATCTAGGGGGAGAGACCCAGTACTTC
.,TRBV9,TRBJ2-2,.,CASSVVGASTGELFF,TGTGCCAGCAGCGTAGTTGGAGCTAGCACCGGGGAGCTGTTTTTT